A few counts support the clone carrying this TCR beta chain. These data are taken from a study of T-cell memory formation after mild COVID-19. Each CDR3 protein is one row after TCRdb ran MiXCR on the 5' RACE reads. Among around 470,000 distinct CDR3 sequences listed, about 20% were seen once. The sequence derives from an adult woman who had mild COVID-19 (a few samples of this study predate the infection). Cell type and time point are not known. Specimen: PBMCs or a T cell subset sorted from them (not recorded which).

CDR3 bases: TGTGCCAGCAGCCTCGGGACTAGCGGGACCACAGATACGCAGTATTTT. Translating it yields CASSLGTSGTTDTQYF. The chain uses TRBV7-9 and TRBJ2-3; 13 bases fit TRBD2. Germline CDR1 SEHNR, CDR2 FQNEAQ (reference sequence). Unmatched junction bases numbered 4, after V lost 5 bases and J lost 2 bases. The CDR3 runs 16 residues.